This entry features one TCR beta chain sequence. Its specific antigen is unknown. No base qualities exist here, and no much larger clone lies one base off it. This entry comes from a study of cytomegalovirus exposure and HLA in healthy donors (dated by TCRdb to between 2016 and 2019). For the study in its entirety: According to a later analysis, one platform produced both the 110 or so validation repertoires and the roughly 640 repertoires of the first cohort. The study aimed to test whether cataloging public T cell receptors could reveal signatures of past pathogen exposure. In addition to the first cohort of approximately 650 subjects, a separate validation cohort of over 90 different subjects was used. To predict cytomegalovirus infection status, the study brought together high-throughput TCR immunosequencing, statistical association of individual TCRs with disease status, and machine learning. The full study reports these points: The classifier was reported to diagnose cytomegalovirus status with high specificity and sensitivity in both the original and validation cohorts. The validation cohort had no HLA typing available for a later analysis, so co-occurrence within that cohort was assessed over all 120 or so repertoires. The authors suggested that the approach could potentially be generalized to other disease states and immunological phenotypes. A few of the identified cytomegalovirus-associated TCR beta chains were confirmed in vitro to be specific for cytomegalovirus antigens. A total of around 150 TCR beta chains were listed by the study as associated with cytomegalovirus. Most TCR sequences were observed very rarely across donors, whereas some public TCRs were present in many individuals. A later analysis found that TCRs clustered in the first cohort also tended to co-occur in the approximately 120 validation repertoires, with just under 95% of cluster scores above 0.

CDR3 length: 13 amino acids, cysteine to phenylalanine. Left in the record is the CDR3 DNA by itself, 39 bases read in frame from the first base. As encoded in the germline V gene, CDR1 is SQVTM while CDR2 is ANQGSEA. V is cut by 3 bases and J by 5 bases, and the space between the germline ends is 13 bases. The library was prepared using the immunoSEQ multiplex PCR assay. The authors processed their data as follows. A statistical classification framework was built to diagnose cytomegalovirus status from the catalog of TCR beta chain sequences. Here the immuneACCESS table is served through TCRdb, limited to in-frame sequences with V and J called. Missing clones are a known gap in these copies; in checked studies unresolved V genes cover under half, and the rest lacks a known reason. V, J and clone size were drawn from that table, and D and trimming were deduced from the DNA. This sample is represented by over 200,000 clones; roughly 84% of them were singletons. Of the sample, more than 1.5% is held by the ten largest clones.

The donors belonged to the validation cohort of 120 subjects, which was separate from the roughly 700-subject first cohort. The sequence was collected from a woman under 30 in good health and CMV-seropositive. The source material was PBMCs. The V and J genes are TRBV29-1 and TRBJ2-5; tentative D gene TRBD2, with 5 bases matching. The DNA reads TGCAGCGTTGATCCCGTGATAGCGGAGACCCAGTACTTC. This gives the protein CSVDPVIAETQYF.